This T cell receptor beta chain was identified during a study of blood T cell repertoires in COVID-19. CDR3 length equals 17 residues. Germline V gene lookup returns CDR1 SGHRS and CDR2 YFSETQ. V was trimmed by 4 bases and J by 4 bases, leaving 21 bases between them. As originally analysed: By means of reference gene primer amplification, nucleated cell counts were estimated. The table came from immunoSEQ multiplex PCR; TCRdb's copy has only in-frame clones and leaves some out. D and trimming come from the DNA, and the V and J calls and clone size come from that table. The data show 150,000 to 200,000 clones, about 85% seen once.

The sample consisted of peripheral blood. The receptor was isolated from a man in his forties with acute or convalescent COVID-19. The chain uses TRBV5-1 and TRBJ2-1; no definite D call. The CDR3 DNA reads as TGCGCCAGCAGCCCGAAAACTAATTCCGGCCCGTACAATGAGCAGTTCTTC. Translated: CASSPKTNSGPYNEQFF.